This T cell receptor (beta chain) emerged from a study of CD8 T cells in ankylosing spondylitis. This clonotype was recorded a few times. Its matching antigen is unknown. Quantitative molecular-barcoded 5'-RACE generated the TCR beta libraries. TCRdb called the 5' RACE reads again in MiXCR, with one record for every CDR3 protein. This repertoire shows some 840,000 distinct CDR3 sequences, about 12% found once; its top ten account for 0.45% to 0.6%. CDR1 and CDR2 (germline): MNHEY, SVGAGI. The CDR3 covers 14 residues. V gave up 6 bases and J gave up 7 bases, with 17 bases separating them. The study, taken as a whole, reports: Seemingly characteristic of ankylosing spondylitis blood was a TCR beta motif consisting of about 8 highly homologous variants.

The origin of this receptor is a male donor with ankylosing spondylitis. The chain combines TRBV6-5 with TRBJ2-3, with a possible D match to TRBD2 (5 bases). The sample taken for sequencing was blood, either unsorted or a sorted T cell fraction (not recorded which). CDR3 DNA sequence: TGTGCCAGCAGGGACTCCGCGACACAAAATACGCAGTATTTT. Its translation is CASRDSATQNTQYF.